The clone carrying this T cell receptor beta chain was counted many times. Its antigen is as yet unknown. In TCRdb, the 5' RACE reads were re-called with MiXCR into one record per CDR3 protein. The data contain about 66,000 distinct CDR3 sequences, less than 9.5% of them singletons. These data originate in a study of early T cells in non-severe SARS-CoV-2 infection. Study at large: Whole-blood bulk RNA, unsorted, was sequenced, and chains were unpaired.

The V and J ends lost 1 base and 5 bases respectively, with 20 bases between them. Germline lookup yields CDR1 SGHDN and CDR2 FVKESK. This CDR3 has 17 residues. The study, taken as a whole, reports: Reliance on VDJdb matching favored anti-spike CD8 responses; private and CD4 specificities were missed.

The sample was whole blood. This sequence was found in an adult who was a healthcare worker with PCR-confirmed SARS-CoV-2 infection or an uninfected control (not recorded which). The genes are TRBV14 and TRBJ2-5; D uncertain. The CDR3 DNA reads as TGTGCCAGCAGCCAAGGAAAGTATCGGGTACATGGGGAGACCCAGTACTTC. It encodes CASSQGKYRVHGETQYF.